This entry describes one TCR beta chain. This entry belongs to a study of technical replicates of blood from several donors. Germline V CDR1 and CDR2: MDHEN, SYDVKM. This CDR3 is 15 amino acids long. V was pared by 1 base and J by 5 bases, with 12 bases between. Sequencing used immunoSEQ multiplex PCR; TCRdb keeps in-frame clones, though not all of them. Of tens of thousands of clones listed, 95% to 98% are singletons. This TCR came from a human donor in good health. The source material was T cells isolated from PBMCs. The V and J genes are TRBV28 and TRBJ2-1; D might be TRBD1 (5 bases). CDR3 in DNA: TGTGCCAGCAGTTTATCAGGGCTTAAGGACAATGAGCAGTTCTTC. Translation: CASSLSGLKDNEQFF.